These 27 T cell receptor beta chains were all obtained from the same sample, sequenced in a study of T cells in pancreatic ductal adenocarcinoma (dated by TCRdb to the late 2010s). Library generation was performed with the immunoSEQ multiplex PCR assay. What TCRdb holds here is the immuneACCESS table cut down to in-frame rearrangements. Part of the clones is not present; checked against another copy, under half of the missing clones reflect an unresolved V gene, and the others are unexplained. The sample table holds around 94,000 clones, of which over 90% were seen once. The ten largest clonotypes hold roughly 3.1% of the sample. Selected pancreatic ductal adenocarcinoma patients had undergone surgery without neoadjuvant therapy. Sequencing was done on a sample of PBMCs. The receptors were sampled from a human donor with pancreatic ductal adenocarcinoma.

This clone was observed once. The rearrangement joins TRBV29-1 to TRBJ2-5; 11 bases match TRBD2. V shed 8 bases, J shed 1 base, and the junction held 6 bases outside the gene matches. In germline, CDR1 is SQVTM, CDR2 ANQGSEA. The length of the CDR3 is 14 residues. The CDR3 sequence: CSSSGTSGQETQYF. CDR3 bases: TGCAGCTCAAGTGGGACTAGCGGCCAAGAGACCCAGTACTTC.

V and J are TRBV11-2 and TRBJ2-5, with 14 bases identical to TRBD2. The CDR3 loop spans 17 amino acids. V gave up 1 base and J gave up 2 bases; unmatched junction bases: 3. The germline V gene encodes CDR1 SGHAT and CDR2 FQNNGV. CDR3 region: CASSLGTSGRRQETQYF. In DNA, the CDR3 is TGTGCCAGCAGCTTAGGGACTAGCGGGAGGAGGCAAGAGACCCAGTACTTC. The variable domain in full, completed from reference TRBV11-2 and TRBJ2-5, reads EAGVAQSPRYKIIEKRQSVAFWCNPISGHATLYWYQQILGQGPKLLIQFQNNGVVDDSQLPKDRFSAERLKGVDSTLKIQPAKLEDSAVYLCASSLGTSGRRQETQYFGPGTRLLVL.

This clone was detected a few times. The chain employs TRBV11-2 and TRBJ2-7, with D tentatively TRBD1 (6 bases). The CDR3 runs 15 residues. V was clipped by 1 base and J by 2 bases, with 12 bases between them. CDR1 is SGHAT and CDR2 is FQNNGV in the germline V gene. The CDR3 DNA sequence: TGTGCCAGCAGCTTAGCCCCAGGGGAAGCCTACGAGCAGTACTTC. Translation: CASSLAPGEAYEQYF.

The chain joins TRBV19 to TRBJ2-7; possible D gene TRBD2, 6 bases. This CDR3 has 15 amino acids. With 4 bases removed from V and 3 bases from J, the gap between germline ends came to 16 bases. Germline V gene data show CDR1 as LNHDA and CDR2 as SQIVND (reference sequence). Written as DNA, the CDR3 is TGTGCCAGTAGTAAGGGCGGGGACCCGGACTACGAGCAGTACTTC. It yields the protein CASSKGGDPDYEQYF.

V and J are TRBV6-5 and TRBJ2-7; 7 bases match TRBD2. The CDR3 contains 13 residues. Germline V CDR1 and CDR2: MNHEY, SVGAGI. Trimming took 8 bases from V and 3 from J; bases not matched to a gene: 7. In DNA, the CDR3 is TGTGCCAGCCAGCGGGGTGGGATCTACGAGCAGTACTTC. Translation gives CASQRGGIYEQYF.

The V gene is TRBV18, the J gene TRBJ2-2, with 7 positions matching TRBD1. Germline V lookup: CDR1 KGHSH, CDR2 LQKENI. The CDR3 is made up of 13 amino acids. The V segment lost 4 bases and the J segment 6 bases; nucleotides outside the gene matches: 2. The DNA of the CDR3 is TGTGCCAGCTCACGCAGGGGGTCCGGGGAGCTGTTTTTT. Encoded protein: CASSRRGSGELFF.

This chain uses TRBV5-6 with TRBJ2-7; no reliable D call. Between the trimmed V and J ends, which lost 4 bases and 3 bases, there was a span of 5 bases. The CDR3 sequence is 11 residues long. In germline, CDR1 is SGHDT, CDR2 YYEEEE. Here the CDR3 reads CASSSHYEQYF. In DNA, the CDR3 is TGTGCCAGCAGCAGCCACTACGAGCAGTACTTC. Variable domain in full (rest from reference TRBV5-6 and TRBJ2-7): DAGVTQSPTHLIKTRGQQVTLRCSPKSGHDTVSWYQQALGQGPQFIFQYYEEEERQRGNFPDRFSGHQFPNYSSELNVNALLLGDSALYLCASSSHYEQYFGPGTRLTVT.

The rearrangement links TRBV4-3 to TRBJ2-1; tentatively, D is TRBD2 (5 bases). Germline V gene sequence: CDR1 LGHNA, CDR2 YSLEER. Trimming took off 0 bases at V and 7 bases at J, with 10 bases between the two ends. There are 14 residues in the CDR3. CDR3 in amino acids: CASSQDRGGNEQFF. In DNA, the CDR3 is TGCGCCAGCAGCCAAGACCGAGGCGGGAATGAGCAGTTCTTC.

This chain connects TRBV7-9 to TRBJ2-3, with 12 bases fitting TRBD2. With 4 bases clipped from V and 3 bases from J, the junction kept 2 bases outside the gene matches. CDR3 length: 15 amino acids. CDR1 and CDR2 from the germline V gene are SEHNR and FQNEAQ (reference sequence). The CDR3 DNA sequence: TGTGCCAGCAGCTCGACTAGCGGGAGAACAGATACGCAGTATTTT. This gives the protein CASSSTSGRTDTQYF.

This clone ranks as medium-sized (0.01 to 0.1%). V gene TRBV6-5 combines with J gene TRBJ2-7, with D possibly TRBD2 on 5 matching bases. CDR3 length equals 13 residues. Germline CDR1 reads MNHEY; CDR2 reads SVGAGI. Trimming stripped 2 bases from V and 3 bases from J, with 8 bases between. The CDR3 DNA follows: TGTGCCAGCAGTTACGCGGCGGGCTACGAGCAGTACTTC. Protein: CASSYAAGYEQYF.

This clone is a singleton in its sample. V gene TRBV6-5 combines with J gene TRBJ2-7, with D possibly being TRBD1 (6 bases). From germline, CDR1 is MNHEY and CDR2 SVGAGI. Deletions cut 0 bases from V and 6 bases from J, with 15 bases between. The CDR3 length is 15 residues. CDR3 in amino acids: CASSYSGAGVSEQYF. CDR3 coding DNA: TGTGCCAGCAGTTACTCAGGGGCAGGGGTGAGCGAGCAGTACTTC.

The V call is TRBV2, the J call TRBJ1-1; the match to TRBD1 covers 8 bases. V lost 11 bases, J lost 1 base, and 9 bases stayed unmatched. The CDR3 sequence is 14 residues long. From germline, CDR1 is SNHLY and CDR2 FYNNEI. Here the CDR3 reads CAGSGGAGNTEAFF. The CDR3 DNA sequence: TGTGCCGGCTCAGGGGGCGCGGGGAACACTGAAGCTTTCTTT. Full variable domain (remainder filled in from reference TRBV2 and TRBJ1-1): EPEVTQTPSHQVTQMGQEVILRCVPISNHLYFYWYRQILGQKVEFLVSFYNNEISEKSEIFDDQFSVERPDGSNFTLKIRSTKLEDSAMYFCAGSGGAGNTEAFFGQGTRLTVV.

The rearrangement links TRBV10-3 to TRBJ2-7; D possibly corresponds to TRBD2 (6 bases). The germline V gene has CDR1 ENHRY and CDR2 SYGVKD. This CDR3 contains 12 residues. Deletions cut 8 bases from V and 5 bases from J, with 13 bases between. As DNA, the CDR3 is TGTGCCATCCAGACGGAGGGTAACGAGCAGTACTTC. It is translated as CAIQTEGNEQYF.

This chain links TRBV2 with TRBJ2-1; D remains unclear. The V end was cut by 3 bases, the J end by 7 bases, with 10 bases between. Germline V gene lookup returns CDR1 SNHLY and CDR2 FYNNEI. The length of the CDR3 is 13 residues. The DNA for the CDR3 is TGTGCCAGCAGTGATGACTCTGGGAATGAGCAGTTCTTC. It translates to CASSDDSGNEQFF.

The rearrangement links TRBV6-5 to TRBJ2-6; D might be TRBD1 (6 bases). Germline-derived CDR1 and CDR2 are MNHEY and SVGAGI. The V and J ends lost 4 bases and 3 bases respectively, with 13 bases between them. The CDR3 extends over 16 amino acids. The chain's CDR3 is CASSFRVGGGANVLTF. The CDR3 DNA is TGTGCCAGCAGTTTTCGAGTAGGGGGTGGGGCCAACGTCCTGACTTTC.

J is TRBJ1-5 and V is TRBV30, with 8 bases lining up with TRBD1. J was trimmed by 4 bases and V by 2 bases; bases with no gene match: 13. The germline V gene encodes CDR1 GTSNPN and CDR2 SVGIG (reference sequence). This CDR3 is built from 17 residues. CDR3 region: CAWSPLPPDRGNQPQHF. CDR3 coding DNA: TGTGCCTGGAGTCCCCTCCCCCCAGACAGGGGAAATCAGCCCCAGCATTTT.

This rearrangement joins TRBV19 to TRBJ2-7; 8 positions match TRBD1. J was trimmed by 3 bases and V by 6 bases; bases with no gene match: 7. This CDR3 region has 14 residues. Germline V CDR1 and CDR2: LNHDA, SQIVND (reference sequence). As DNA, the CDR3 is TGTGCCAGTAGGGGGACCGGGACAGGCTACGAGCAGTACTTC. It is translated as CASRGTGTGYEQYF.

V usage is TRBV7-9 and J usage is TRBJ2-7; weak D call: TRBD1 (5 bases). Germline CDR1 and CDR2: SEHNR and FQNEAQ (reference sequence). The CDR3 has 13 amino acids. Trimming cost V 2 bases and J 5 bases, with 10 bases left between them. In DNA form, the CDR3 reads TGTGCCAGCAGCTTAAAGGGGAACCACGAGCAGTACTTC. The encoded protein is CASSLKGNHEQYF.

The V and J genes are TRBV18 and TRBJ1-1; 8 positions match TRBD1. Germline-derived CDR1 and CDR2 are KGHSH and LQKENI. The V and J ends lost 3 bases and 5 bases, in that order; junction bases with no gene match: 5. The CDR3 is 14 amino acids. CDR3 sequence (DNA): TGTGCCAGCTCACCTCAGGACAGGGTAACTGAAGCTTTCTTT. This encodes CASSPQDRVTEAFF. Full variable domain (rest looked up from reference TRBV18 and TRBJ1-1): NAGVMQNPRHLVRRRGQEARLRCSPMKGHSHVYWYRQLPEEGLKFMVYLQKENIIDESGMPKERFSAEFPKEGPSILRIQQVVRGDSAAYFCASSPQDRVTEAFFGQGTRLTVV.

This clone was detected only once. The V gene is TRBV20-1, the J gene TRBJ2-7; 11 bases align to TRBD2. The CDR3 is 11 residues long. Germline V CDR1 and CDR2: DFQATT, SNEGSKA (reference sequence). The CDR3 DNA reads TGCAGTGCTACTCTAGCGGGAGGCTTGACGGTC. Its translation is CSATLAGGLTV.

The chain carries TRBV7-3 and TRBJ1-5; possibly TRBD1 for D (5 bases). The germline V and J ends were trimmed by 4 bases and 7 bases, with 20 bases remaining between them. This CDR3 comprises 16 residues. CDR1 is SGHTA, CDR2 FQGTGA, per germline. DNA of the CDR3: TGTGCCAGCAGCTCGCATCCGTTCGACAGAGGACAGCCCCAGCATTTT. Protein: CASSSHPFDRGQPQHF.

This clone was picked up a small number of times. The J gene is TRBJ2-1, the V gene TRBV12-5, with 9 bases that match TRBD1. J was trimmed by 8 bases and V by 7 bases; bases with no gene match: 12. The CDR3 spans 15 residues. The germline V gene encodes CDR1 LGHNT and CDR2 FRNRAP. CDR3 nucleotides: TGTGCTAGTGTCCCTCCCCCGGACAGGGGACATGAGCAGTTCTTC. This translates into CASVPPPDRGHEQFF.

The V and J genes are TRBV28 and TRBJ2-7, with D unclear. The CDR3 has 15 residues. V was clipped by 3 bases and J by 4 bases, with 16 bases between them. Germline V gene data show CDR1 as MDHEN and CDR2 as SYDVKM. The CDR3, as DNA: TGTGCCAGCAGTTTTTTAAGTTTCCAGGTATACGAGCAGTACTTC. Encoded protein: CASSFLSFQVYEQYF. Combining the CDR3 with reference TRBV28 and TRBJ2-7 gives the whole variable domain DVKVTQSSRYLVKRTGEKVFLECVQDMDHENMFWYRQDPGLGLRLIYFSYDVKMKEKGDIPEGYSVSREKKERFSLILESASTNQTSMYLCASSFLSFQVYEQYFGPGTRLTVT.

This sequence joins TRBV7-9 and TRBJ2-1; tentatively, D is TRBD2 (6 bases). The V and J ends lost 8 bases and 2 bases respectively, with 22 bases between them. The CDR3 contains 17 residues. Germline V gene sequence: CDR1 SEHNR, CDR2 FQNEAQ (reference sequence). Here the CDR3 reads CASATAGRAGAYNEQFF. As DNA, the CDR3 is TGTGCCAGCGCGACGGCGGGAAGGGCGGGCGCCTACAATGAGCAGTTCTTC.

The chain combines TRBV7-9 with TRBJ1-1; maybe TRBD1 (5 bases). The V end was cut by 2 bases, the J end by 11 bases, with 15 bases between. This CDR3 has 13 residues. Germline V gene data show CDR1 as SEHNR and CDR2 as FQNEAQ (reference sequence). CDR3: CASSLFGGDRAFF. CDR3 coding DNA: TGTGCCAGCAGCTTATTTGGAGGGGATCGGGCTTTCTTT.

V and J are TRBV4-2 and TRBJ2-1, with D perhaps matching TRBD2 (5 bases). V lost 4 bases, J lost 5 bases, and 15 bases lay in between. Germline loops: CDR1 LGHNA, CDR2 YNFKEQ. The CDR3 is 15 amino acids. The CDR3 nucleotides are TGTGCCAGCAGCCCCACCGAGGGAGTACACAATGAGCAGTTCTTC. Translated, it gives CASSPTEGVHNEQFF.

The DNA of the CDR3 is TGTGCCAGTAGTATTTCAGCGGGAGTTATAGATACGCAGTATTTT. Protein product: CASSISAGVIDTQYF. This chain links TRBV19 with TRBJ2-3, with 8 positions matching TRBD2. Germline-derived CDR1 and CDR2 are LNHDA and SQIVND (reference sequence). The junction had 7 bases not matched to a gene; V was cut back by 3 bases and J by 5 bases. This CDR3 has 15 amino acids.